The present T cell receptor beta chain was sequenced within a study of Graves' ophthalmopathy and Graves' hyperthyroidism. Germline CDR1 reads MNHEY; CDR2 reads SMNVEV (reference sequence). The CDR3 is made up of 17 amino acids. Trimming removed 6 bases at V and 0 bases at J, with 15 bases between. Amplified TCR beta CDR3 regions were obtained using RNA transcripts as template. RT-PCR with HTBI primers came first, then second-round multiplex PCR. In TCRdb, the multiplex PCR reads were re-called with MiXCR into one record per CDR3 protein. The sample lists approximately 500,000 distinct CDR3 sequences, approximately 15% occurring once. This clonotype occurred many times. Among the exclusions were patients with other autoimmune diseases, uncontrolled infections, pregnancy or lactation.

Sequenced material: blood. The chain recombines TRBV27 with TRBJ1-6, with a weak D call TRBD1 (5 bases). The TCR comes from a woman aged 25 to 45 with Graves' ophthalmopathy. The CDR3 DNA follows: TGTGCCAGCAGGCCAGGGTTTGTTAGCTCCTATAATTCACCCCTCCACTTT. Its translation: CASRPGFVSSYNSPLHF.